Below are 19 T cell receptor beta chains sequenced from a single sample in a study of T cell responses to AZD1222 COVID-19 vaccine. TCRdb keeps only in-frame clones here, not all; method: immunoSEQ multiplex PCR. Of about 91,000 clones listed, 80% to 95% were seen once; the top ten hold under 3.5%. Material: peripheral blood, obtained 28 days after the second AZD1222 dose. Every receptor here comes from an adult who received the AZD1222 COVID-19 vaccine.

This rearrangement joins TRBV7-9 to TRBJ2-5, with D maybe TRBD2 (6 bases). Looked up from germline, CDR1 is SEHNR and CDR2 is FQNEAQ (reference sequence). Trimming left V 5 bases short and J 5 bases short, with 18 bases between. The CDR3 length is 15 residues. The CDR3 coding sequence is TGTGCCAGCAGCCCCGTTTGGGGAGGCAGGGAGACCCAGTACTTC. This sequence encodes CASSPVWGGRETQYF.

The chain is built from TRBV2 and TRBJ2-1; a weak D match, TRBD2 (6 bases). Germline values: CDR1 SNHLY, CDR2 FYNNEI. CDR3 length equals 16 residues. Trimming removed 4 bases from V and 4 bases from J, with 17 bases in between. CDR3 region: CASSGYARGRYNEQFF. The CDR3, as DNA: TGTGCCAGCAGTGGGTATGCGCGGGGCCGATACAATGAGCAGTTCTTC.

The J gene is TRBJ2-1, the V gene TRBV7-2, with D uncertain. Germline V gene data show CDR1 as SGHTA and CDR2 as FQGNSA. The CDR3 consists of 13 residues. The ends were cut back, 1 base at V and 9 bases at J, with 10 bases in the middle. CDR3 nucleotide sequence: TGTGCCAGCAGCTTAGTGTTGCGAGGTGAGCAGTTCTTC. It translates to CASSLVLRGEQFF.

V gene TRBV29-1 combines with J gene TRBJ2-1, with 16 bases fitting TRBD2. The CDR3 runs 17 residues. The germline CDR1 and CDR2 sequences are SQVTM and ANQGSEA. The V gene end was trimmed by 4 bases and the J gene end by 3 bases; junction bases not matched to a gene: 6. Here the CDR3 reads CSVGGTSGGVVYNEQFF. CDR3 nucleotides: TGCAGCGTTGGTGGGACTAGCGGGGGGGTTGTCTACAATGAGCAGTTCTTC.

This chain connects TRBV30 to TRBJ1-5; tentative D call: TRBD1 (6 bases). V was cut by 0 bases and J by 1 base, with 13 bases left in between. This CDR3 region has 16 residues. Germline-derived CDR1 and CDR2 are GTSNPN and SVGIG (reference sequence). This CDR3 is CAWSVEGGWSNQPQHF. The DNA of the CDR3 is TGTGCCTGGAGTGTTGAGGGGGGGTGGAGCAATCAGCCCCAGCATTTT.

The chain uses TRBV10-3 and TRBJ2-5; 10 bases fit TRBD2. Per the germline V gene, CDR1 is ENHRY and CDR2 is SYGVKD. Germline trimming cut 3 bases from V and 2 bases from J; bases unmatched to any gene: 6. The CDR3 is made up of 16 amino acids. CDR3 in amino acids: CAISEWLAGDQETQYF. The CDR3 bases are TGTGCCATCAGTGAATGGCTAGCGGGGGATCAAGAGACCCAGTACTTC.

The chain has TRBV12-5 and TRBJ1-1; the match to TRBD1 covers 10 bases. CDR1 is LGHNT and CDR2 is FRNRAP in the germline V gene. There are 14 residues in the CDR3. J lost 0 bases, V lost 8 bases, and 3 bases had no gene match. The CDR3 here is CASRDRGLNTEAFF. CDR3 DNA: TGTGCTAGTAGGGACAGGGGATTGAACACTGAAGCTTTCTTT.

The chain combines TRBV3-1 (or the pseudogene TRBV3-2) with TRBJ2-7; D not certain. Per germline, CDR1 LGHDT and CDR2 YNNKEL (reference sequence). This CDR3 region has 12 residues. Trimming left V 2 bases short and J 7 bases short, with 9 bases between. In DNA, the CDR3 is TGTGCCAGCAGCCAATGGGGTGAGGAGCAGTACTTC. Its protein product is CASSQWGEEQYF.

The chain couples TRBV7-2 to TRBJ2-7; D call uncertain. This CDR3 spans 12 amino acids. V dropped 0 bases and J dropped 2 bases, with 2 bases sitting between them. Germline-derived CDR1 and CDR2 are SGHTA and FQGNSA. The CDR3 nucleotides read TGTGCCAGCAGCTTAGCGGCCTACGAGCAGTACTTC. Translating it yields CASSLAAYEQYF.

The chain uses TRBV12-5 and TRBJ2-6, with D unresolved. Germline V lookup: CDR1 LGHNT, CDR2 FRNRAP. The CDR3 loop spans 15 amino acids. The V and J ends lost 5 bases and 0 bases respectively, with 8 bases between them. The CDR3 DNA is TGTGCTAGTGGTCCTCAGTTCTCTGGGGCCAACGTCCTGACTTTC. This translates into CASGPQFSGANVLTF. The full variable domain, completed using reference TRBV12-5 and TRBJ2-6, is DARVTQTPRHKVTEMGQEVTMRCQPILGHNTVFWYRQTMMQGLELLAYFRNRAPLDDSGMPKDRFSAEMPDATLATLKIQPSEPRDSAVYFCASGPQFSGANVLTFGAGSRLTVL.

V and J are TRBV29-1 and TRBJ1-6; tentatively, D is TRBD1 (5 bases). V was shortened by 4 bases and J by 5 bases, with 9 bases between the two germline ends. Germline V lookup: CDR1 SQVTM, CDR2 ANQGSEA. The CDR3 consists of 13 residues. The CDR3 here is CSVGAGDNSPLHF. The CDR3 DNA is TGCAGCGTTGGGGCGGGGGATAATTCACCCCTCCACTTT.

The chain links TRBV18 to TRBJ2-3, with unresolved D. The CDR3 is made up of 12 amino acids. Per germline, CDR1 KGHSH and CDR2 LQKENI. Trimming cost V 4 bases and J 1 base, with 3 bases left between them. CDR3 in DNA: TGTGCCAGCTCACTACGCACAGATACGCAGTATTTT. This sequence encodes CASSLRTDTQYF.

J is TRBJ2-7 and V is TRBV4-1, with 10 nucleotides matching TRBD1. Trimming removed 5 bases from V and 1 base from J; junction bases left unmatched: 11. The germline CDR1 and CDR2 sequences are MGHRA and YSYEKL. The CDR3 is 17 amino acids. As DNA, the CDR3 is TGCGCCAGCAGCATGATAGAACCGGACAGGGGGTCCTACGAGCAGTACTTC. It yields the protein CASSMIEPDRGSYEQYF.

The genes are TRBV5-1 and TRBJ2-5; 8 bases match TRBD1. There are 14 residues in the CDR3. After removal of 3 bases from V and 5 bases from J, the junction contained 6 bases not matched to a gene. Germline values: CDR1 SGHRS, CDR2 YFSETQ. The CDR3 here is CASSYGQGRETQYF. The CDR3 bases are TGCGCCAGCAGCTATGGACAGGGCCGGGAGACCCAGTACTTC.

V and J are TRBV30 and TRBJ2-5, with 11 bases fitting TRBD2. The V and J ends lost 2 bases and 3 bases, in that order; junction bases with no gene match: 2. The CDR3 is made up of 14 amino acids. The germline V gene has CDR1 GTSNPN and CDR2 SVGIG (reference sequence). CDR3: CAWSPGLAEETQYF. Written as DNA, the CDR3 is TGTGCCTGGAGTCCGGGACTAGCGGAAGAGACCCAGTACTTC. The full variable domain, with the rest looked up from reference TRBV30 and TRBJ2-5, is SQTIHQWPATLVQPVGSPLSLECTVEGTSNPNLYWYRQAAGRGLQLLFYSVGIGQISSEVPQNLSASRPQDRQFILSSKKLLLSDSGFYLCAWSPGLAEETQYFGPGTRLLVL.

This rearrangement joins TRBV6-2 or TRBV6-3 to TRBJ2-3; TRBD2 matches at 11 bases. Trimming cost V 4 bases and J 5 bases; bases outside gene matches: 8. This CDR3 contains 16 residues. Germline CDR1 and CDR2: MNHEY and SVGEGT. The CDR3 loop reads CASSFRLAGFGDTQYF. CDR3 nucleotide sequence: TGTGCCAGCAGTTTCAGACTAGCGGGGTTCGGAGATACGCAGTATTTT.

This clone was seen only a few times. The chain employs TRBV6-1 and TRBJ1-6, with D possibly TRBD1 on 6 matching bases. Per the germline V gene, CDR1 is MNHNS and CDR2 is SASEGT. The V end lost 3 bases, the J end lost 7 bases, and 10 bases lay between the germline ends. The CDR3 loop spans 14 amino acids. The CDR3 region has the DNA TGTGCCAGCAGTGATGTTCAGGGGAATTCACCCCTCCACTTT. It encodes CASSDVQGNSPLHF.

The V call is TRBV4-3, the J call TRBJ1-6; 7 bases agree with TRBD1. The CDR3 is 15 amino acids. The V segment lost 5 bases and the J segment 6 bases; nucleotides outside the gene matches: 7. The germline CDR1 and CDR2 sequences are LGHNA and YSLEER. DNA of the CDR3: TGCGCCAGCAGCATCCGGGACAGTCTTAATTCACCCCTCCACTTT. Protein product: CASSIRDSLNSPLHF.

This rearrangement joins TRBV28 to TRBJ1-5; unclear D gene. This CDR3 comprises 18 residues. Looked up from germline, CDR1 is MDHEN and CDR2 is SYDVKM. V was shortened by 2 bases and J by 0 bases, with 17 bases between the two germline ends. The CDR3 loop is CASSLVQNSQYSNQPQHF. In nucleotides, the CDR3 is TGTGCCAGCAGTTTAGTTCAGAACAGCCAATATAGCAATCAGCCCCAGCATTTT.